This paragraph covers one T cell receptor (beta chain) sequence. The data are from a study of sequential checkpoint blockade in melanoma. Study details: Each arm's sequence ended with maintenance nivolumab.

CDR1 is LNHDA and CDR2 is SQIVND in the germline V gene (reference sequence). The CDR3 is 14 amino acids. V lost 2 bases to trimming and J lost 2 bases, with 10 bases between them. Documented treatment: randomized to nivolumab then ipilimumab (arm A) or the reverse (arm B). DNA-damaging chemotherapy had not been given to any patient beforehand. Live CD3+CD8+ CD19− CD56− cells were sorted from PBMCs. This table comes from immunoSEQ multiplex PCR, and its TCRdb copy is limited to in-frame clones, with some not included. The table shows about 10,000 clones, with approximately 82% occurring only once. The sequence derives from a human donor with melanoma. The chain couples TRBV19 to TRBJ2-7; a weak D match, TRBD1 (6 bases). Sequencing was performed on CD8+ T cells sorted from blood (inferred from file names), taken from a patient given nivolumab and ipilimumab in sequence. Written as DNA, the CDR3 is TGTGCCAGTAGTATATTCAGGGGCCCCTACGAGCAGTACTTC. Its translation: CASSIFRGPYEQYF.